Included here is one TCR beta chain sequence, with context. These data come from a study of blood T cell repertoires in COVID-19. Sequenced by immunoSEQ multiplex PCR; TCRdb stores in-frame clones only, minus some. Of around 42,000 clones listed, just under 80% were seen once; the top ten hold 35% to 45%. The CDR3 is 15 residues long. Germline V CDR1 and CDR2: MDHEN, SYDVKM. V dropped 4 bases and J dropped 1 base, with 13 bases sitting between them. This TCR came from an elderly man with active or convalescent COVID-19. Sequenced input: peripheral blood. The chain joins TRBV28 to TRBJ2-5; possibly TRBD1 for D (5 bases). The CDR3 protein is CASSSIGHIQETQYF. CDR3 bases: TGTGCCAGCAGTTCTATTGGACATATCCAAGAGACCCAGTACTTC.